This T cell receptor (beta chain) is from a study of blood T cell repertoires in COVID-19. This clone occurred a few times. TCRdb's copy holds only in-frame clones and misses some; the assay was immunoSEQ multiplex PCR. The sample has over 100,000 clones, approximately 84% seen once. The TCR was taken from a woman aged 45-65 years with acute or convalescent COVID-19. The specimen sequenced was peripheral blood.

The DNA of the CDR3 is TGTGCCAGCAGTCAACAGAACGTCCTGACTTTC. Amino acid sequence: CASSQQNVLTF. The chain combines TRBV2 with TRBJ2-6; no clear D. CDR1 and CDR2 from the germline V gene are SNHLY and FYNNEI. CDR3 length equals 11 residues. Trimming took 5 bases from V and 10 from J, leaving 6 bases between them.